The present TCR beta chain was sequenced within a study of Graves' ophthalmopathy and Graves' hyperthyroidism. Study-level information: The collection of peripheral blood took place at initial diagnosis, before any treatment.

This clonotype was seen many times. TCR beta CDR3 regions were amplified from RNA transcripts. RT-PCR with HTBI primers came first, then second-round multiplex PCR. One entry per CDR3 protein, called by TCRdb with MiXCR from the multiplex PCR reads. The repertoire holds roughly 500,000 distinct CDR3 sequences, with 13% to 15% as singletons. Germline CDR1 is LGHDT and CDR2 is YNNKEL (reference sequence). Trimming shortened V by 5 bases and J by 5 bases, and 12 bases separated the two germline ends. The CDR3 has 13 residues. The sample was blood. The receptor was isolated from a woman in her thirties with Graves' ophthalmopathy. The rearrangement uses TRBV3-1 and TRBJ2-5; D ambiguous. The CDR3 spells CASSFYSAETQYF. CDR3 nucleotide sequence: TGTGCCAGCAGCTTCTACTCAGCGGAGACCCAGTACTTC.